This paragraph reports one T cell receptor beta chain. The CDR3 consists of 15 residues. V was clipped by 1 base and J by 7 bases; unmatched bases: 5. Original analysis: Amplification with reference gene primers provided the estimates of nucleated cell counts. The assay was immunoSEQ multiplex PCR, and TCRdb's table has in-frame clones only and misses some. From that table come the V and J calls and clone size; the DNA was used to work out D and trimming. The table lists under 150,000 clones, approximately 84% of them singletons, with roughly 3.7% in the top ten. The sample originates from a study of blood T cell repertoires in COVID-19. Background on the study: In each case, the material was cDNA or gDNA derived from T cells, B-cell-depleted T cells, or PBMCs.

The specimen sequenced was PBMCs or T cells enriched from blood (not recorded which). This chain uses TRBV5-3 with TRBJ2-1, with 10 bases fitting TRBD1. TRBV5-3 is an ORF; its function is uncertain. The TCR sequence derives from a man aged 50 to 59 in a cohort exposed to, infected with or recovered from COVID-19 (not recorded which). CDR3 in DNA: TGTGCCAGAAGCTTGTGGGACAGGGGTTCAAATGAGCAGTTCTTC. Residues: CARSLWDRGSNEQFF.